The 32 T cell receptor beta chains below come from one sample, sequenced in a study of shared clonotypes between healthy human individuals. Assay: immunoSEQ multiplex PCR; the TCRdb copy retains only in-frame clones and omits some. Seen here are about 1.5 million clones, roughly 96% observed once, and the top ten hold approximately 1.1%. Sequencing was done on a sample of naive CD4+ T cells sorted from blood. Subset described: CD45RA+ positively selected. These receptors were collected from a man aged 25-45 years in good health.

The chain links TRBV18 to TRBJ2-7; D unclear. Looked up from germline, CDR1 is KGHSH and CDR2 is LQKENI. Trimming removed 4 bases from V and 2 bases from J, with 9 bases in between. The CDR3 sequence is 13 residues long. In DNA form, the CDR3 reads TGTGCCAGCTCACGGAAGGAAACCTACGAGCAGTACTTC. It specifies CASSRKETYEQYF.

The chain combines TRBV18 with TRBJ2-7; 11 bases align to TRBD2. This CDR3 is 20 amino acids long. The germline V gene has CDR1 KGHSH and CDR2 LQKENI. With 3 bases clipped from V and 2 bases from J, the junction kept 18 bases outside the gene matches. Here the CDR3 reads CASSPAKQGAGTSGPYEQYF. The DNA of the CDR3 is TGTGCCAGCTCACCCGCAAAACAGGGAGCGGGGACTAGCGGACCCTACGAGCAGTACTTC. Full variable domain (missing parts from reference TRBV18 and TRBJ2-7): NAGVMQNPRHLVRRRGQEARLRCSPMKGHSHVYWYRQLPEEGLKFMVYLQKENIIDESGMPKERFSAEFPKEGPSILRIQQVVRGDSAAYFCASSPAKQGAGTSGPYEQYFGPGTRLTVT.

This clone has only a few counts. Within the sample, other DNA sequences also encode this same CDR3. This CDR3 reads CASSLRETQYF. CDR3 sequence (DNA): TGTGCCAGCAGCTTGAGGGAGACCCAGTACTTC. This chain joins TRBV5-6 and TRBJ2-5; D not certain. Trimming took 1 base from V and 5 from J, leaving 3 bases between them. CDR1 and CDR2 from the germline V gene are SGHDT and YYEEEE. CDR3 length: 11 residues.

This chain joins TRBV6-1 and TRBJ2-7; TRBD2 aligns across 8 bases. V dropped 9 bases and J dropped 4; count of bases not matched to a gene: 11. Per the germline V gene, CDR1 is MNHNS and CDR2 is SASEGT. The CDR3 runs 14 residues. Written as DNA, the CDR3 is TGTGCCAGTACTCCGAGCGGGAGATTTTACGAGCAGTACTTC. This codes for CASTPSGRFYEQYF.

The chain links TRBV30 to TRBJ1-2; D possibly corresponds to TRBD1 (6 bases). Looked up from germline, CDR1 is GTSNPN and CDR2 is SVGIG (reference sequence). Trimming pared 2 bases from V and 6 bases from J, leaving 13 bases between. The CDR3 is 13 amino acids. The CDR3 protein is CAWSPSGGHGYTF. In nucleotides, the CDR3 is TGTGCCTGGAGTCCCTCGGGGGGCCATGGCTACACCTTC.

In regard to this clone: The same CDR3 is also encoded by other DNA sequences in this sample. The V gene is TRBV28, the J gene TRBJ2-5, with TRBD1 matching 7 bases. V gave up 0 bases and J gave up 2 bases; unmatched junction bases: 0. Germline V gene sequence: CDR1 MDHEN, CDR2 SYDVKM. The CDR3 spans 14 residues. The DNA of the CDR3 is TGTGCCAGCAGTTTATGGGACAGGCAAGAGACCCAGTACTTC. As protein: CASSLWDRQETQYF.

The J gene is TRBJ1-5, the V gene TRBV15; 7 bases line up with TRBD1. Germline V gene data show CDR1 as LNHNV and CDR2 as YYDKDF (reference sequence). Losses at the gene ends were 0 bases for V and 4 bases for J; bases not matched to a gene: 3. CDR3 size: 15 residues. The DNA of the CDR3 is TGTGCCACCAGCAGAGAGGGACAGCAAAATCAGCCCCAGCATTTT. As protein: CATSREGQQNQPQHF.

The rearrangement links TRBV15 to TRBJ1-4; a weak D match, TRBD1 (6 bases). CDR1 LNHNV and CDR2 YYDKDF come from the germline V gene (reference sequence). Trimming stripped 3 bases from V and 17 bases from J, with 25 bases between. The CDR3 length is 15 residues. CDR3 sequence: CATSSSGETLDSLFF. The CDR3, as DNA: TGTGCCACCAGCAGTTCCGGAGAAACCCTGGACAGCTTATTTTTT. The whole variable domain, filled in from reference TRBV15 and TRBJ1-4, reads DAMVIQNPRYQVTQFGKPVTLSCSQTLNHNVMYWYQQKSSQAPKLLFHYYDKDFNNEADTPDNFQSRRPNTSFCFLDIRSPGLGDTAMYLCATSSSGETLDSLFFGSGTQLSVL.

The CDR3 sequence: CASSFLFSSSSTDTQYF. CDR3 bases: TGCGCCAGCAGCTTCCTCTTCTCTAGCTCTAGCACAGATACGCAGTATTTT. V is TRBV5-1 and J is TRBJ2-3, with D tentatively TRBD2 (5 bases). The CDR3 spans 17 residues. Germline V gene sequence: CDR1 SGHRS, CDR2 YFSETQ. Trimming left V 2 bases short and J 0 bases short, with 16 bases between.

A note on this clone: Other DNA sequences in the same sample also yield this CDR3. This sequence joins TRBV5-1 and TRBJ2-3; D gene unclear. The ends were cut back, 0 bases at V and 2 bases at J, with 4 bases in the middle. The CDR3 extends over 13 amino acids. Germline lookup yields CDR1 SGHRS and CDR2 YFSETQ. The CDR3 reads CASSLASTDTQYF. Written as DNA, the CDR3 is TGCGCCAGCAGCTTGGCTTCCACAGATACGCAGTATTTT.

This chain uses TRBV10-3 with TRBJ1-5, with TRBD1 matching 8 bases. CDR3 length: 15 amino acids. The junction had 8 bases not matched to a gene; V was cut back by 6 bases and J by 4 bases. Germline V gene sequence: CDR1 ENHRY, CDR2 SYGVKD. The CDR3 loop is CAIRDGQGRNQPQHF. CDR3 DNA: TGTGCCATCAGGGATGGACAGGGAAGGAATCAGCCCCAGCATTTT.

The V and J genes are TRBV7-2 and TRBJ1-2, with D unclear. Between the trimmed V and J ends, which lost 5 bases and 3 bases, there was a span of 16 bases. Looked up from germline, CDR1 is SGHTA and CDR2 is FQGNSA. CDR3 length: 15 residues. The CDR3 sequence is CASSPQPGNDYGYTF. Here the CDR3 DNA reads TGTGCCAGCAGCCCGCAGCCGGGGAACGACTATGGCTACACCTTC.

This chain joins TRBV5-1 and TRBJ2-7; possibly TRBD2 for D (5 bases). The V end lost 4 bases, the J end lost 7 bases, and 12 bases lay between the germline ends. Per germline, CDR1 SGHRS and CDR2 YFSETQ. The CDR3 runs to 12 residues. In DNA, the CDR3 is TGCGCCAGCAGCCCTGTTGAGGGAGAGCAGTACTTC. Amino acids: CASSPVEGEQYF. The full variable domain, with the rest looked up from reference TRBV5-1 and TRBJ2-7, is KAGVTQTPRYLIKTRGQQVTLSCSPISGHRSVSWYQQTPGQGLQFLFEYFSETQRNKGNFPGRFSGRQFSNSRSEMNVSTLELGDSALYLCASSPVEGEQYFGPGTRLTVT.

The CDR3 sequence: CASSVAPARIDTQYF. The CDR3 nucleotides are TGTGCCAGCAGCGTAGCTCCAGCCAGGATAGATACGCAGTATTTT. The chain joins TRBV9 to TRBJ2-3, with D unresolved. V was clipped by 0 bases and J by 5 bases, with 13 bases between them. The CDR3 is 15 residues long. Germline V CDR1 and CDR2: SGDLS, YYNGEE.

The rearrangement links TRBV19 to TRBJ2-7, with D possibly matching TRBD1 (5 bases). The length of the CDR3 is 14 residues. Germline-derived CDR1 and CDR2 are LNHDA and SQIVND (reference sequence). V shed 6 bases and J shed 0 bases, with 12 bases lying between them. CDR3 sequence reads: CASRETVSSYEQYF. The CDR3 nucleotides read TGTGCCAGTAGAGAGACAGTAAGCTCCTACGAGCAGTACTTC.

The rearrangement joins TRBV5-1 to TRBJ1-2; no reliable D call. V was pared by 4 bases and J by 6 bases, with 10 bases between. Germline CDR1 is SGHRS and CDR2 is YFSETQ. The length of the CDR3 is 12 residues. The CDR3 DNA is TGCGCCAGCAGCCCCCGGGCAGATGGCTACACCTTC. Its protein product is CASSPRADGYTF.

The gene calls are TRBV5-1 and TRBJ2-3; tentatively, D is TRBD1 or TRBD2 (5 bases each). Germline lookup yields CDR1 SGHRS and CDR2 YFSETQ. CDR3 length equals 13 residues. With 4 bases removed from V and 5 bases from J, the gap between germline ends came to 11 bases. CDR3 DNA sequence: TGCGCCAGCAGCCCCGAGGGGCTAGATACGCAGTATTTT. This codes for CASSPEGLDTQYF.

V gene TRBV6-1 combines with J gene TRBJ2-7; the match to TRBD2 covers 7 bases. V lost 6 bases, J lost 4 bases, and 9 bases stayed unmatched. The CDR3 length is 14 residues. Per germline, CDR1 MNHNS and CDR2 SASEGT. The CDR3 DNA is TGTGCCAGCAGGACGGGGGACTACAGATACGAGCAGTACTTC. Translated, it gives CASRTGDYRYEQYF.

V usage is TRBV2 and J usage is TRBJ1-2; a possible D gene is TRBD1 (6 bases). Germline lookup yields CDR1 SNHLY and CDR2 FYNNEI. Deletions cut 6 bases from V and 9 bases from J, with 14 bases between. The CDR3 length is 12 residues. The DNA of the CDR3 is TGTGCCAGCAGGGGGACATATGCGAGCTACACCTTC. It translates to CASRGTYASYTF.

The rearrangement links TRBV25-1 to TRBJ2-5; weak D call: TRBD2 (5 bases). Trimming shortened V by 1 base and J by 5 bases, and 17 bases separated the two germline ends. Germline CDR1 reads MGHDK; CDR2 reads SYGVNS. The CDR3 contains 16 residues. CDR3 DNA: TGTGCCAGCAGTGAATTTCGACTCGGACTTCTTGAGACCCAGTACTTC. As protein: CASSEFRLGLLETQYF.

The rearrangement uses TRBV9 and TRBJ2-1; TRBD2 matches 8 bases. The germline V gene has CDR1 SGDLS and CDR2 YYNGEE. This CDR3 region has 18 residues. V trimming: 0 bases; J trimming: 7 bases; junction bases outside the gene matches: 15. CDR3 DNA sequence: TGTGCCAGCAGCGTAGCTCCGCTAGGGAGCGGGGGTGGGAATGAGCAGTTCTTC. Translation gives CASSVAPLGSGGGNEQFF.

V usage is TRBV18 and J usage is TRBJ2-3; 9 positions agree with TRBD2. Germline V lookup: CDR1 KGHSH, CDR2 LQKENI. Trimming cost V 3 bases and J 4 bases; bases outside gene matches: 8. There are 16 residues in the CDR3. The CDR3 sequence: CASSPSAGGPADTQYF. CDR3 nucleotide sequence: TGTGCCAGCTCACCCTCAGCGGGAGGCCCGGCAGATACGCAGTATTTT.

The CDR3 spells CASSGRVTSNQPQHF. Here the CDR3 DNA reads TGTGCCAGTAGTGGGCGGGTGACGTCGAATCAGCCCCAGCATTTT. The gene calls are TRBV19 and TRBJ1-5; D remains ambiguous. The CDR3 sequence is 15 residues long. Germline loops: CDR1 LNHDA, CDR2 SQIVND (reference sequence). V was cut by 5 bases and J by 4 bases, with 15 bases left in between.

In DNA form, the CDR3 reads TGTGCCAGTTCCTTACAGGGGGCGGGGTACAATGAGCAGTTCTTC. Protein sequence: CASSLQGAGYNEQFF. The chain has TRBV19 and TRBJ2-1; 9 bases fit TRBD1. The CDR3 is 15 residues long. The germline gives CDR1 LNHDA, CDR2 SQIVND (reference sequence). The junction had 9 bases not matched to a gene; V was cut back by 8 bases and J by 4 bases.

The chain recombines TRBV2 with TRBJ2-7, with D tentatively TRBD2 (5 bases). The germline V gene encodes CDR1 SNHLY and CDR2 FYNNEI. Trimming left V 7 bases short and J 0 bases short, with 16 bases between. This CDR3 region has 15 residues. The CDR3, as DNA: TGTGCCAGCACCTTCCTAGCTCCTAGCTCCTACGAGCAGTACTTC. Its translation: CASTFLAPSSYEQYF. The full variable domain, its missing parts supplied by reference TRBV2 and TRBJ2-7, is EPEVTQTPSHQVTQMGQEVILRCVPISNHLYFYWYRQILGQKVEFLVSFYNNEISEKSEIFDDQFSVERPDGSNFTLKIRSTKLEDSAMYFCASTFLAPSSYEQYFGPGTRLTVT.

The rearrangement joins TRBV18 to TRBJ2-6; D ambiguous. This CDR3 is built from 12 residues. V was trimmed by 5 bases and J by 9 bases, leaving 8 bases between them. Germline V gene lookup returns CDR1 KGHSH and CDR2 LQKENI. In DNA, the CDR3 is TGTGCCAGCTCATCTCAAAGCAACGTCCTGACTTTC. This gives the protein CASSSQSNVLTF.

This clone came up once. V and J are TRBV6-9 and TRBJ2-1; TRBD2 aligns across 9 bases. The CDR3 has 14 residues. Per germline, CDR1 MNHGY and CDR2 SVAAGI. J was trimmed by 5 bases and V by 3 bases; bases with no gene match: 2. CDR3 DNA sequence: TGTGCCAGCAGTTACGAGCGGGAGGACAATGAGCAGTTCTTC. It yields the protein CASSYEREDNEQFF.

This chain links TRBV7-9 with TRBJ2-5; tentatively, D is TRBD1 or TRBD2 (5 bases each). The CDR3 contains 15 residues. The V and J ends lost 5 bases and 4 bases respectively, with 17 bases between them. The V gene's germline CDR1 is SEHNR and CDR2 FQNEAQ (reference sequence). CDR3 sequence reads: CASSLSLGVGETQYF. CDR3 sequence (DNA): TGTGCCAGCAGCCTTAGCTTGGGGGTTGGAGAGACCCAGTACTTC.

This chain connects TRBV6-4 to TRBJ2-7, with 11 bases matching TRBD2. The germline gives CDR1 MRHNA, CDR2 SNTAGT. Losses at the gene ends were 4 bases for V and 7 bases for J; bases not matched to a gene: 3. The CDR3 runs 13 residues. CDR3 amino acids: CASSAGTSGEQYF. The CDR3 nucleotides read TGTGCCAGCAGTGCTGGGACTAGCGGAGAGCAGTACTTC.

There are a few counts of this clone. This rearrangement joins TRBV25-1 to TRBJ1-1; possible D gene TRBD1, 6 bases. Trimming pared 1 base from V and 9 bases from J, leaving 12 bases between. CDR1 and CDR2 (germline): MGHDK, SYGVNS. The CDR3 extends over 13 amino acids. The CDR3 coding sequence is TGTGCCAGCAGTGAATCCCCAGGGGAGAAAGCTTTCTTT. Its translation: CASSESPGEKAFF.

This chain joins TRBV6-4 and TRBJ2-2; D uncertain. The CDR3 is made up of 12 amino acids. Looked up from germline, CDR1 is MRHNA and CDR2 is SNTAGT. Trimming stripped 4 bases from V and 7 bases from J, with 7 bases between. DNA of the CDR3: TGTGCCAGCAGTGGTGGTGGCGGGGAGCTGTTTTTT. Encoded protein: CASSGGGGELFF.

V is TRBV5-6 and J is TRBJ2-1; 8 bases are shared with TRBD1. This CDR3 is 16 amino acids long. Germline CDR1 reads SGHDT; CDR2 reads YYEEEE. The ends lost 4 bases at V and 0 bases at J; junction bases unmatched: 6. CDR3 in DNA: TGTGCCAGCAGCCAAGACAGGGGCTACTCCTACAATGAGCAGTTCTTC. Amino acids: CASSQDRGYSYNEQFF. The full variable domain, completed using reference TRBV5-6 and TRBJ2-1, is DAGVTQSPTHLIKTRGQQVTLRCSPKSGHDTVSWYQQALGQGPQFIFQYYEEEERQRGNFPDRFSGHQFPNYSSELNVNALLLGDSALYLCASSQDRGYSYNEQFFGPGTRLTVL.